This T cell receptor beta chain was profiled in a study of CXCR3-negative and CXCR3-positive naive CD8 T cells. Every subset of CD8+ T cells was sorted in triplicate at some 310,000 cells each. Naive cells were sorted as CD45RO-, CCR7+, CD27+ and CD95-. Via 5' RACE with UMI labels, TRB cDNA libraries were prepared. Reanalyzing the 5' RACE reads, TCRdb keeps one entry per CDR3 protein, without DNA. Here the sample table reports around 66,000 distinct CDR3 sequences. General study points: Similar TRBV-TRBJ usage characterized naive CXCR3-negative and CXCR3-positive cells; memory cells differed. Relative to CXCR3-negative naive cells, CXCR3-positive naive cells had more hydrophobic TRB CDR3s.

This CDR3 has 17 residues. Germline V gene lookup returns CDR1 SGHTA and CDR2 FQGNSA. A word on this clonotype: The antigen remains unidentified.

Sequenced material: naive CXCR3+ CD8+ T cells from blood. Subset here: CD45RO-CCR7+CD27+CD95- naive CD8+ T cells expressing CXCR3 (TNR3+). This clonotype originated in a human donor in good health. Some clones in this sample may be carry-over from other donors' samples. The chain links TRBV7-2 to TRBJ2-1; TCRdb's D call, TRBD2, is unchecked because there is no DNA. CDR3 residues: CASSLAGGLAGVDEQFF.